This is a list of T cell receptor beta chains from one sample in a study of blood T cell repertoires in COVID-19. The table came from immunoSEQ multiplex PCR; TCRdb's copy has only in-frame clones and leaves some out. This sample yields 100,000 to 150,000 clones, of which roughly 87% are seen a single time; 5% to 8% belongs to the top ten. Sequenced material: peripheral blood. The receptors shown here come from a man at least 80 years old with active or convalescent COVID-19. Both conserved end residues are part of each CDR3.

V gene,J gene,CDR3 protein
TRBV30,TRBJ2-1,CAWSVREVSYNEQFF
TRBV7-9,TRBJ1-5,CASSPGQEQGGSQPQHF
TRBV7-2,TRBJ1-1,CASSQYMNTEAFF
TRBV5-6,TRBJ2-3,CASSLYRDSWADTQYF
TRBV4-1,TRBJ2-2,CASSQVGAGELFF
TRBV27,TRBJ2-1,CASSWDSSSYNEQFF
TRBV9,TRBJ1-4,CASSVGPTGFEKLFF
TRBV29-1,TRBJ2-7,CSVEGGRGYEQYF
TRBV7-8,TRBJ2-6,CASSFEGGGANVLTF
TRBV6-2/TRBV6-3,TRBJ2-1,CASSYGEEWMEQFF
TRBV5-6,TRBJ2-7,CASSRWAQGLSYEQYF
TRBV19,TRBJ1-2,CASSPGQVINYGYTF
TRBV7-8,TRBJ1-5,CASRPQGLGGYSNQPQHF
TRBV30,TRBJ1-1,CACRSKDRGLNTEAFF
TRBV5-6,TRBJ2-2,CASSLGQINTGELFF
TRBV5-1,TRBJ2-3,CASSSQGGRDTDTQYF
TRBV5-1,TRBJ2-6,CASSFPRGATGGSGANVLTF